The 16 T cell receptor beta chains below were found in one sample sequenced in a study of blood T cells in healthy people across ages. PCR was performed a second time for about 6 to 12 cycles using a sample-barcoded 5' primer and a J-beta primer mix. Each CDR3 protein is one row after TCRdb ran MiXCR on the 5' RACE reads. The table records approximately 1,100,000 distinct CDR3 sequences, 45% of them present only once. Sample: blood. The receptors originated from a woman in her sixties in good health.

The chain employs TRBV20-1 and TRBJ2-4; weak D call: TRBD1 (6 bases). Near its end, the DNA agrees better with TRBJ2-7, so the J call may be wrong. Germline V gene lookup returns CDR1 DFQATT and CDR2 SNEGSKA (reference sequence). The CDR3 runs to 13 residues. CDR3 residues: CSALRTDIGEQYF. CDR3 bases: TGCAGTGCCTTAAGGACAGACATCGGCGAGCAGTACTTC.

There are a few counts of this clonotype. This chain uses TRBV20-1 with TRBJ1-4; TRBD1 matches 7 bases. Per the germline V gene, CDR1 is DFQATT and CDR2 is SNEGSKA (reference sequence). This CDR3 comprises 13 residues. Trimming cost V 1 base and J 4 bases; bases outside gene matches: 0. The CDR3 reads CSARGDSNEKLFF. The DNA of the CDR3 is TGCAGTGCTAGAGGGGACAGTAATGAAAAACTGTTTTTT.

In its sample, this clonotype was seen a few times. V and J are TRBV20-1 and TRBJ2-4; 10 bases map to TRBD2. The CDR3 is 13 amino acids. J lost 13 bases, V lost 6 bases, and 12 bases had no gene match. Germline CDR1 DFQATT, CDR2 SNEGSKA (reference sequence). The CDR3 sequence: CSAWTSGGGEQYF. Here the CDR3 DNA reads TGCAGTGCGTGGACTAGCGGAGGGGGGGAGCAGTACTTC.

This clonotype was detected a few times. This chain connects TRBV9 to TRBJ2-1; TRBD2 matches at 12 bases. CDR3 size: 16 residues. Trimming at V came to 4 bases and at J to 4 bases, leaving 6 bases not matched to a gene. Germline loops: CDR1 SGDLS, CDR2 YYNGEE. CDR3 residues: CASSLAGGPGYNEQFF. In nucleotides, the CDR3 is TGTGCCAGCAGCCTAGCGGGAGGGCCTGGGTACAATGAGCAGTTCTTC.

The chain uses TRBV27 and TRBJ1-6, with TRBD1 as a possible D gene (5 bases). CDR1 is MNHEY, CDR2 SMNVEV, per germline (reference sequence). The CDR3 is 18 residues long. Trimming shortened V by 6 bases and J by 9 bases, and 27 bases separated the two germline ends. The CDR3 DNA follows: TGTGCCAGCAGACCCGACGGGGGATTGGGACTTCTGAGTTCACCCCTCCACTTT. Translated: CASRPDGGLGLLSSPLHF.

This chain joins TRBV7-2 and TRBJ2-4; a weak D match, TRBD2 (6 bases). CDR1 and CDR2 from the germline V gene are SGHTA and FQGNSA. The CDR3 runs to 16 residues. V dropped 0 bases and J dropped 1 base, with 10 bases sitting between them. CDR3 DNA sequence: TGTGCCAGCAGCTTAGCTCAAGGGAGGGCCAAAAACATTCAGTACTTC. Translating gives CASSLAQGRAKNIQYF.

The chain recombines TRBV28 with TRBJ1-3; possibly TRBD1 for D (6 bases). V was pared by 6 bases and J by 0 bases, with 12 bases between. Germline-derived CDR1 and CDR2 are MDHEN and SYDVKM. The CDR3 totals 15 residues. CDR3 bases: TGTGCCAGCAGCGAAACAGGGCACTCTGGAAACACCATATATTTT. It yields the protein CASSETGHSGNTIYF. The entire variable domain, with the rest obtained from reference TRBV28 and TRBJ1-3, is as follows: DVKVTQSSRYLVKRTGEKVFLECVQDMDHENMFWYRQDPGLGLRLIYFSYDVKMKEKGDIPEGYSVSREKKERFSLILESASTNQTSMYLCASSETGHSGNTIYFGEGSWLTVV.

The V call is TRBV25-1, the J call TRBJ1-6, with D hard to call. The CDR3 is 15 residues long. The V end lost 3 bases, the J end lost 7 bases, and 13 bases lay between the germline ends. Germline CDR1 MGHDK, CDR2 SYGVNS. The CDR3 sequence: CASSDSLWQNSPLHF. As DNA, the CDR3 is TGTGCCAGCAGTGACAGTCTCTGGCAGAATTCACCCCTCCACTTT.

The rearrangement links TRBV27 to TRBJ2-4, with D tentatively TRBD1 (6 bases). The CDR3 runs 17 residues. V was cut by 3 bases and J by 0 bases, with 15 bases left in between. CDR1 and CDR2 (germline): MNHEY, SMNVEV (reference sequence). The CDR3 is CASSLNRAPLAKNIQYF. CDR3 bases: TGTGCCAGCAGTTTGAACAGGGCCCCCTTAGCCAAAAACATTCAGTACTTC.

This clonotype was observed a few times. V gene TRBV20-1 combines with J gene TRBJ2-5, with D tentatively TRBD1 (5 bases). V lost 3 bases and J 1 base, leaving 18 bases between the germline ends. CDR3 size: 16 residues. Germline V CDR1 and CDR2: DFQATT, SNEGSKA (reference sequence). CDR3 in amino acids: CSASLDRRRGQETQYF. The CDR3 DNA reads TGCAGTGCTAGTCTAGACCGACGAAGGGGCCAAGAGACCCAGTACTTC.

The chain carries TRBV14 and TRBJ2-7; 7 nucleotides align to TRBD1. Germline trimming cut 4 bases from V and 5 bases from J; bases unmatched to any gene: 8. The CDR3 has 14 amino acids. Germline loops: CDR1 SGHDN, CDR2 FVKESK. The CDR3 here is CASSPVQGFNEQYF. CDR3 DNA: TGTGCCAGCAGCCCCGTACAGGGGTTCAACGAGCAGTACTTC.

In the case of this clonotype: Being one base from a much bigger clone, this may be a read error. The chain uses TRBV29-1 and TRBJ2-5, with D unclear. V lost 4 bases, J lost 1 base, and 10 bases lay in between. The CDR3 is made up of 13 amino acids. From germline, CDR1 is SQVTM and CDR2 ANQGSEA. The CDR3 DNA is TGCAGCGTTGCACAGCGAAGCCAAGAGACCCAGTACTTC. As protein: CSVAQRSQETQYF.

J is TRBJ2-1 and V is TRBV20-1, with TRBD1 matching 7 bases. Trimming cost V 5 bases and J 7 bases; bases outside gene matches: 14. CDR1 and CDR2 (germline): DFQATT, SNEGSKA (reference sequence). The CDR3 has 15 residues. The CDR3 sequence: CSALPVTGSRNEQFF. In nucleotides, the CDR3 is TGCAGTGCTCTCCCGGTGACAGGGTCCAGGAATGAGCAGTTCTTC.

This clonotype was recorded a few times. The rearrangement links TRBV29-1 to TRBJ1-1; D is uncertain. The CDR3 length is 11 residues. V was cut by 3 bases and J by 1 base, with 3 bases left in between. The germline V gene encodes CDR1 SQVTM and CDR2 ANQGSEA. CDR3 DNA: TGCAGCGTTGACAAGAACACTGAAGCTTTCTTT. Translation: CSVDKNTEAFF.

The rearrangement uses TRBV7-2 and TRBJ1-2; D not certain. CDR3 size: 12 residues. The V and J ends lost 1 base and 7 bases respectively, with 7 bases between them. Germline CDR1 is SGHTA and CDR2 is FQGNSA. CDR3 region: CASSLDAFGYTF. The CDR3 DNA is TGTGCCAGCAGCTTAGATGCTTTTGGCTACACCTTC.

In its sample, this clonotype was seen a few times. The chain joins TRBV6-5 to TRBJ1-1, with D unclear. The CDR3 spans 15 residues. V was clipped by 6 bases and J by 0 bases, with 14 bases between them. In germline, CDR1 is MNHEY, CDR2 SVGAGI. CDR3 residues: CASRVGQAMNTEAFF. The CDR3 DNA is TGTGCCAGCAGGGTCGGGCAGGCCATGAACACTGAAGCTTTCTTT.